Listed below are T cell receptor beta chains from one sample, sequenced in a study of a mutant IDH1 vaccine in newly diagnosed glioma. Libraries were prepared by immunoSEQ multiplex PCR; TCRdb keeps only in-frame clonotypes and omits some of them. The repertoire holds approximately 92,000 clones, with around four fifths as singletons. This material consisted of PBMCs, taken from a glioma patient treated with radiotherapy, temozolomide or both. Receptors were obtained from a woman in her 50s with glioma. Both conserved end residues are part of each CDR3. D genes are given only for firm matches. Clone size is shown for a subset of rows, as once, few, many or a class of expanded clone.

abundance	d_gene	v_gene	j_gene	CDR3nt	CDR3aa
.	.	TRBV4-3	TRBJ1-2	TGCGCCAGCAGCCAAGATTTAGGGAGGGATGGCTACACCTTC	CASSQDLGRDGYTF
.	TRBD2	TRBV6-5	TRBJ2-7	TGTGCCAGCAGTTACGATGGGGGGGACTACGAGCAGTACTTC	CASSYDGGDYEQYF
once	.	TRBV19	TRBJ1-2	TGTGCCAGTAGTACTCGACAGGCCTCCGGAGGCTACACCTTC	CASSTRQASGGYTF
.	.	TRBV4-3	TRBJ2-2	TGCGCCAGCAGCCGACAATTGACAGGAAACACCGGGGAGCTGTTTTTT	CASSRQLTGNTGELFF
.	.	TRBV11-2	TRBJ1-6	TGTGCCAGCAGCTTAGATTGGGCGGCCTCGTCACCCCTCCACTTT	CASSLDWAASSPLHF
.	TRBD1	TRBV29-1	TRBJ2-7	TGCAGCGTGGAGACAGGGATCGAGCAGTACTTC	CSVETGIEQYF
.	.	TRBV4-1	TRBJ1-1	TGCGCCAGCAGCCAAGGATTGGCCAGGACACCGGTGGGGAACACTGAAGCTTTCTTT	CASSQGLARTPVGNTEAFF
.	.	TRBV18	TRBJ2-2	TGTGCCAGCTCACCACTAACGGGACCATTCACCGGGGAGCTGTTTTTT	CASSPLTGPFTGELFF
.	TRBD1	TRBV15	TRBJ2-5	TGTGCCACCAGCAGCCACAGGGGGCGGGAGACCCAGTACTTC	CATSSHRGRETQYF
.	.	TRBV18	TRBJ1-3	TGTGCCAGCTCACCACCGGGGGGCAGATTGTCTGGAAACACCATATATTTT	CASSPPGGRLSGNTIYF
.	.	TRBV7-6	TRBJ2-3	TGTGCCAGCAGCTTAGCGGGGGGGCTGGATACGCAGTATTTT	CASSLAGGLDTQYF
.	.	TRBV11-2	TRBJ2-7	TGTGCCAGCAGCTTAGGGACGGTTAGCTCCTACGAGCAGTACTTC	CASSLGTVSSYEQYF
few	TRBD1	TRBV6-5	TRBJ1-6	TGTGCCAGCAGCCGGGGACAGGGAGGGTCACCCCTCCACTTT	CASSRGQGGSPLHF
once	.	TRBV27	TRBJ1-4	TGTGCCAGCAGTTTATCGAGACTGCTTGGATCTAATGAAAAACTGTTTTTT	CASSLSRLLGSNEKLFF
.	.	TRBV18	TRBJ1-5	TGTGCCAGCTCACCGTCTGACAGACCCAATCAGCCCCAGCATTTT	CASSPSDRPNQPQHF
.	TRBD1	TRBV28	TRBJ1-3	TGTGCCAGCAGTGAACAGGGGGCTTCTGGAAACACCATATATTTT	CASSEQGASGNTIYF
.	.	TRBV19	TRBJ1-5	TGTGCCAGTAGTATCGAAGGGGGTCATCAGCCCCAGCATTTT	CASSIEGGHQPQHF
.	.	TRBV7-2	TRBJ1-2	TGTGCCAGCAGCCTGGGATTCCCCGACCCCCAGACTAACTATGGCTACACCTTC	CASSLGFPDPQTNYGYTF
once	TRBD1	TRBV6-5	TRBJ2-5	TGTGCCAGCAGACGACAGGGGGCGCGGGAGACCCAGTACTTC	CASRRQGARETQYF
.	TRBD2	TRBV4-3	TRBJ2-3	TGCGCCAGCAGCCAAGAGCCGGCGGGGGGGGCAGATACGCAGTATTTT	CASSQEPAGGADTQYF
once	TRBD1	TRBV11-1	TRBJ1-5	TGTGCCAGCAGTTACAGACAGGGACAAACCTATAGCAATCAGCCCCAGCATTTT	CASSYRQGQTYSNQPQHF
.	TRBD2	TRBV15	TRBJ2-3	TGTGCCACCAGCAGGGAGCGGGGGAGCACAGATACGCAGTATTTT	CATSRERGSTDTQYF
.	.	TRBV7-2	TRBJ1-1	TGTGCCAGCAGCTTAGAAGGAGGGCTAACTGAAGCTTTCTTT	CASSLEGGLTEAFF
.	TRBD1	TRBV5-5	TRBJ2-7	TGTGCCAGCAGCTTTACAGGGGGCGCGGAGGTACGAGAGCAGTACTTC	CASSFTGGAEVREQYF
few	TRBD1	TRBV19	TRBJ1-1	TGTGCCAGTAGTCCCTCAACCAGGGGGAGCACTGAAGCTTTCTTT	CASSPSTRGSTEAFF
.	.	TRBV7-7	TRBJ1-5	TGTGCCAGCAGCTTAGAGTACAATCAGCCCCAGCATTTT	CASSLEYNQPQHF
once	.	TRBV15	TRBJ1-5	TGTGCCACCAGCAGAGCACCAGGGCCCAAAGGAAGCAATCAGCCCCAGCATTTT	CATSRAPGPKGSNQPQHF
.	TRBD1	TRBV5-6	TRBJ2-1	TGTGCCAGCAGCTCTACCGGGACAGGGAGGAATGAGCAGTTCTTC	CASSSTGTGRNEQFF
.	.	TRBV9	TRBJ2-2	TGTGCCAGCAGCGTAGGTCCGTCTAGCTCTACCGGGGAGCTGTTTTTT	CASSVGPSSSTGELFF
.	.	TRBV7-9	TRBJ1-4	TGTGCCAGCAGCGTAGCAGGGTTGGGTGAAAAACTGTTTTTT	CASSVAGLGEKLFF
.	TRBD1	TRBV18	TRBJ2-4	TGTGCCAGCTCACCCGGACAGGTAGCCAAAAACATTCAGTACTTC	CASSPGQVAKNIQYF
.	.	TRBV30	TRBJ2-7	TGTGCCTGGAGTGCTTTCGGGGCAGTAGCTTACGAGCAGTACTTC	CAWSAFGAVAYEQYF
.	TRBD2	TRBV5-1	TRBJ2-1	TGCGCCAGCAGCTCGGTTAGCGGGGGGGCCAAGGATGAGCAGTTCTTC	CASSSVSGGAKDEQFF
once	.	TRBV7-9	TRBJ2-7	TGTGCCAGCAGCCAACGGGGGGAGCAGTACTTC	CASSQRGEQYF
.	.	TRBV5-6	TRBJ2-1	TGTGCCAGCAGCTCCCTTAGCGACCCATACAATGAGCAGTTCTTC	CASSSLSDPYNEQFF
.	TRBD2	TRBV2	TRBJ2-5	TGTGCCAGCACGGGACTAGCGGGGGCGGGGACCCAGTACTTC	CASTGLAGAGTQYF
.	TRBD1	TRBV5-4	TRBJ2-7	TGTGCCAGCAGCTTGGCTCCTCGGGACAGGGGCTACGAGCAGTACTTC	CASSLAPRDRGYEQYF
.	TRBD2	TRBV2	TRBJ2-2	TGTGCCAGCAGTGTGCCTAGCGGGAACACCGGGGAGCTGTTTTTT	CASSVPSGNTGELFF
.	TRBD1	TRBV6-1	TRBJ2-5	TGTGCCAGCCAGGGACAGGTGGGTAGGGAGACCCAGTACTTC	CASQGQVGRETQYF
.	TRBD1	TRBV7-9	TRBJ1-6	TGTGCCAGCAGCACCGGGACAGGGCTGTCACCCCTCCACTTT	CASSTGTGLSPLHF
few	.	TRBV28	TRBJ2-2	TGTGCCAGCCATCAACAAAAGGGGGTCGGGGAGCTGTTTTTT	CASHQQKGVGELFF
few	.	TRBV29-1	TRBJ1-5	TGCAGCGTTGCGGACGGCATCTTAGGCAATCAGCCCCAGCATTTT	CSVADGILGNQPQHF
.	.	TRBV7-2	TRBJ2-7	TGTGCCAGCAGCCCCACCTCCGACAAAGCCTACGAGCAGTACTTC	CASSPTSDKAYEQYF
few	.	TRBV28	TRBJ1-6	TGTGCCAGCCAACCCCTGGACGGAGAAGCTTCACCCCTCCACTTT	CASQPLDGEASPLHF
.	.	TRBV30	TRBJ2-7	TGTGCCTGGAGTGGTGGCCCTGGACTCTACGAGCAGTACTTC	CAWSGGPGLYEQYF
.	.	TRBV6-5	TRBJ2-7	TGTGCCAGCAGGGGGTTCTCCTACGAGCAGTACTTC	CASRGFSYEQYF
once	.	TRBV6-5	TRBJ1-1	TGTGCCAGCAGTCCCCCCGGGAGACTTGAAGCTTTCTTT	CASSPPGRLEAFF
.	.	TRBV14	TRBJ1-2	TGTGCCAGCACCAGAACGGGAGGAGGAACCTATGGCTACACCTTC	CASTRTGGGTYGYTF
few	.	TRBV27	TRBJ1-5	TGTGCCAGCAGTTTACGAGGGGCAGGGCCCCAGCATTTT	CASSLRGAGPQHF